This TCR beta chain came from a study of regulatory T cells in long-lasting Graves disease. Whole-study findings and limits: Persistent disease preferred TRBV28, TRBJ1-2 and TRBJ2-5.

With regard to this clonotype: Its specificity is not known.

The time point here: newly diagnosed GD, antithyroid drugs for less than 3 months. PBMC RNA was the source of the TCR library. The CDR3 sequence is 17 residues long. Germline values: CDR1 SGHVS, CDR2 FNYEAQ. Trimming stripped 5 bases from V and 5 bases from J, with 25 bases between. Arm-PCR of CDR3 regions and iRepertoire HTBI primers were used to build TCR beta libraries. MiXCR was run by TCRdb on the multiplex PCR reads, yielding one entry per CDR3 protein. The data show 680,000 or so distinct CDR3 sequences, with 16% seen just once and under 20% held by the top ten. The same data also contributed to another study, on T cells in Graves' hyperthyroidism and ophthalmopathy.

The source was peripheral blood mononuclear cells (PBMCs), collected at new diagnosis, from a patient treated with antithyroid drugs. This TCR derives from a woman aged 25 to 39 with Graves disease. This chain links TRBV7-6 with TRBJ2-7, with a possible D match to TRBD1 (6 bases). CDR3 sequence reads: CASSPRLTGNRADEQYF. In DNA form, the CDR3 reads TGTGCCAGCAGCCCTCGTTTAACCGGGAACAGGGCGGACGAGCAGTACTTC.